The clone carrying this TCR beta chain was seen a handful of times. Its antigen is unknown. This specimen belongs to a study of CD8 T cells in ankylosing spondylitis. TCRdb passed the 5' RACE reads through MiXCR, listing each CDR3 protein once. This table holds approximately 550,000 distinct CDR3 sequences, about 13% found once. Trimming took off 0 bases at V and 2 bases at J, with 10 bases between the two ends. Germline V gives CDR1 LGHDT, CDR2 YNNKEL (reference sequence). This CDR3 comprises 15 residues. Study conclusions and caveats: A subset of motif variants has previously been described in the synovial fluid and blood of reactive arthritis. The study identified a TCR beta motif of several highly homologous variants that appeared characteristic of ankylosing spondylitis blood.

The chain uses TRBV3-1 and TRBJ1-2, with no clear D. Source material: blood, either unsorted or a sorted T cell fraction (not recorded which). The receptor comes from a male donor with ankylosing spondylitis. This chain's CDR3 is CASSQERAGNYGYTF. For the CDR3, the DNA is TGTGCCAGCAGCCAAGAGAGGGCAGGAAACTATGGCTACACCTTC.